The clone carrying this T cell receptor beta chain has a count of ten or more. The target antigen is unknown. The data stem from a study of T cells in Graves' hyperthyroidism and ophthalmopathy. At the level of the study: Peripheral blood was obtained at initial diagnosis, preceding any treatment. Study observations and caveats: Model output signaled ophthalmopathy a median approximately 6 months ahead of onset.

TCR beta CDR3 sequences were amplified from RNA transcripts. TCR CDR3 underwent first-round RT-PCR with the HTBI primer set. From the multiplex PCR reads, TCRdb called clonotypes with MiXCR, one entry per CDR3 protein. The sample has more than 75,000 distinct CDR3 sequences; 51% are singletons. The CDR3 length is 12 residues. Trimming shortened V by 5 bases and J by 5 bases, and 9 bases separated the two germline ends. The sequence was obtained from a woman aged 40-49 years with Graves' hyperthyroidism. Sequencing was done on a sample of blood. The V call is TRBV12-3 or TRBV12-4, the J call TRBJ1-1; D ambiguous. The CDR3 here is CASSPRWTEAFF. The CDR3 DNA sequence: TGTGCCAGCAGTCCGAGGTGGACTGAAGCTTTCTTT.